The 2 T cell receptor beta chains presented below share a single source sample, sequenced in a study of cytotoxic CD8 clonotypes in ibrutinib-treated CLL. The table came from immunoSEQ multiplex PCR; TCRdb's copy has only in-frame clones and leaves some out. Among roughly 54,000 clones, about 50% were seen once, and the ten largest hold approximately 28%. Sample: PBMCs, taken after 24 months of ibrutinib treatment. The receptors come from a human donor with chronic lymphocytic leukemia.

This clone showed up many times. This sequence joins TRBV2 and TRBJ2-7; either TRBD1 or TRBD2 may supply D (5 bases each). The germline CDR1 and CDR2 sequences are SNHLY and FYNNEI. The CDR3 length is 13 residues. Between the trimmed V and J ends, which lost 1 base and 2 bases, there was a span of 6 bases. CDR3 DNA sequence: TGTGCCAGCAGTGAAGGGGGGACCTACGAGCAGTACTTC. The encoded protein is CASSEGGTYEQYF.

The chain links TRBV15 to TRBJ2-5; TRBD1 or TRBD2 may be the D gene (5 bases each). The CDR3 has 15 amino acids. V was pared by 0 bases and J by 5 bases, with 13 bases between. Germline loops: CDR1 LNHNV, CDR2 YYDKDF (reference sequence). This chain's CDR3 is CATSRDPGTGETQYF. The CDR3 DNA reads as TGTGCCACCAGCAGAGACCCGGGGACCGGGGAGACCCAGTACTTC.